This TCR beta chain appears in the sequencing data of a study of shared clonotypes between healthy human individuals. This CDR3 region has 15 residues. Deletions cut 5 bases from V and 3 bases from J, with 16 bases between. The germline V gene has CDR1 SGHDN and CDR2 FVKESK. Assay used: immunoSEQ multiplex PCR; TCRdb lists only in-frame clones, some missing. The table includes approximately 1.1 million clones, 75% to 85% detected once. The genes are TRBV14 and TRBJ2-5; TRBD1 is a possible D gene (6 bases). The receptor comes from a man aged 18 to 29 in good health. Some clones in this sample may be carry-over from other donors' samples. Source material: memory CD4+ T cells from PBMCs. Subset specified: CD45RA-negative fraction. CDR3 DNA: TGTGCCAGCAGCGCACTCGGGACACCTGAAGAGACCCAGTACTTC. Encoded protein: CASSALGTPEETQYF.